This paragraph covers one T cell receptor beta chain sequence. The antigen this receptor binds is unknown. No clone much larger than this one lies a single base away; base qualities are absent. The sample is drawn from a study of blood T cell repertoires in COVID-19 (dated by TCRdb to 2018 to 2020). Turning to the overall study: Collaborator samples came from the United States, Italy and Spain and covered acute and convalescent phases of COVID-19. Subjects who had been exposed to COVID-19, were actively infected with it, or had recovered from it provided the deeply sampled blood TCRbeta repertoires that made up the dataset. Nearly every sample came with metadata listing a de-identified subject ID, COVID-19 status, age in years and sex. Where available, HLA class I and class II types were taken from metadata supplied by the sample provider and were not determined by assay-based typing. The material from the prospective study consisted of cDNA or gDNA derived from T cells, B-cell-depleted T cells, or PBMCs. The samples were drawn from the first 160 participants of the ongoing ImmuneRACE study and from about 1,200 subjects provided by 6 global collaborators. The repertoires were released in a freely available public database meant as a resource for research on the immune response to SARS-CoV-2.

The paper as a whole reports these results and caveats: The quantity of clinical and demographic metadata differed by source and by participant and was supplied without curation.

The collaborating institutions used their own protocols to collect whole blood in K2EDTA tubes. For TCRbeta analysis, collaborators shipped samples as frozen whole blood, isolated PBMCs, or DNA extracted from either of those sample types. The immunoSEQ Assay, a bias-controlled multiplex PCR, was used to amplify TCRbeta CDR3 regions from genomic DNA. The paper's processing steps were these. Within the assay, amplification of reference gene primers was used to estimate how many nucleated cells each sample contained. Sequence reads were collapsed and filtered to measure the absolute abundance of every unique TCRbeta CDR3 rearrangement. For each sample, productive Simpson clonality was calculated as the square root of Simpson's diversity index across productive rearrangements. Drawn from immuneACCESS, this table holds only the in-frame rearrangements with V and J called that TCRdb kept. Clones are partly lost; checked studies trace under half to an unresolved V gene and leave the rest unexplained. V and J calls and clone size come straight from that table; D and trimming were deduced from the DNA. The table for this sample lists some 120,000 clones; about 83% of them were counted only once. Of the sample, approximately 2% falls within the top ten clones.

CDR1 and CDR2, looked up from the germline V gene (reference sequence), are LGHDT and YNNKEL. Trimming leaves V shorter by 4 bases and J shorter by 5 bases, with the junction holding 20 bases beyond the gene matches. From the cysteine up to the phenylalanine, the CDR3 has a length of 19 residues. The CDR3 DNA has 57 bases and is translated from base 1. The source material was peripheral blood. Recombination connected TRBV3-1 (or the pseudogene TRBV3-2) to TRBJ2-3; 8 bases in the middle match TRBD2. The receptor comes from a woman aged 45-59 years with acute or convalescent COVID-19. The CDR3 is CASSLNREGGAKPRDTQYF. The sequence in DNA is TGTGCCAGCAGCCTCAACCGGGAGGGAGGGGCGAAACCACGAGATACGCAGTATTTT.